This passage covers 3 T cell receptor beta chains from one sample sequenced in a study of blood T cell repertoires in COVID-19. The method was immunoSEQ multiplex PCR; TCRdb's version includes in-frame clones alone and lacks a portion of them. The sample lists 70,000 to 95,000 clones; about 83% were seen once. The sequencing input was peripheral blood. These receptors all come from a human donor in a cohort sampled during active COVID-19.

The CDR3 DNA reads TGTGCCAGCAGTTTAGGCTCTGGTGTCGGGCAGCCCCAGCATTTT. Translating it yields CASSLGSGVGQPQHF. This chain links TRBV27 with TRBJ1-5; D uncertain. CDR1 and CDR2 from the germline V gene are MNHEY and SMNVEV (reference sequence). The CDR3 spans 15 residues. The V gene lost 2 bases and the J gene lost 7 bases, with 15 bases spanning the gap.

The chain carries TRBV30 and TRBJ2-6; D gene ambiguous. The V gene's germline CDR1 is GTSNPN and CDR2 SVGIG (reference sequence). This CDR3 spans 14 amino acids. V lost 0 bases to trimming and J lost 4 bases, with 7 bases between them. The chain's CDR3 is CAWSVQAGANVLTF. The CDR3 DNA reads as TGTGCCTGGAGTGTGCAGGCCGGGGCCAACGTCCTGACTTTC.

This sequence joins TRBV19 and TRBJ2-2; D is possibly TRBD2 (6 bases). CDR1 LNHDA and CDR2 SQIVND come from the germline V gene (reference sequence). The CDR3 contains 15 residues. V was trimmed by 7 bases and J by 0 bases, leaving 12 bases between them. The CDR3, as DNA: TGTGCCAGTAACCCCCCGGGGGCGAACACCGGGGAGCTGTTTTTT. Translated: CASNPPGANTGELFF.